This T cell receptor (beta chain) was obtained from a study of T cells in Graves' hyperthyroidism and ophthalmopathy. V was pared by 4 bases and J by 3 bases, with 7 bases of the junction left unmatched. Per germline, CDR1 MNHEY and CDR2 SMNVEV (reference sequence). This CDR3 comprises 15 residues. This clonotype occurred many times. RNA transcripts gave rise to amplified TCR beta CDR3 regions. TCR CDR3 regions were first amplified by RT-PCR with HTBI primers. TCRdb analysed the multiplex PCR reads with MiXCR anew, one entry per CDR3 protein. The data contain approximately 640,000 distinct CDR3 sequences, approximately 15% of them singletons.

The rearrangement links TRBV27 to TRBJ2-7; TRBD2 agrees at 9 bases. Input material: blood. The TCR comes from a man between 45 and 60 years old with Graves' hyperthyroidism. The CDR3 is CASSSLASGVYEQYF. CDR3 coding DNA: TGTGCCAGCAGTTCCCTGGCTAGCGGGGTCTACGAGCAGTACTTC.